The rows below give T cell receptor beta chains drawn from one sample of a study of T-cell reconstitution after alpha-beta-depleted transplantation in children. TCRdb re-analysed the PCR reads in MiXCR, keeping a single row per CDR3 protein. The repertoire holds 130,000 to 150,000 distinct CDR3 sequences, roughly 9% seen once, with 15% to 20% in the top ten. The input for sequencing was PBMCs, mostly from graft donor cells, taken 180 days after TCRalphabeta/CD19-depleted stem cell transplant. These receptors were taken from a female patient between 2 and 10 years old who had a stem cell transplant for congenital amegakaryocytic thrombocytopenia, so the T cells may come from the graft donor. CDR3s include the opening cysteine and the closing phenylalanine or tryptophan. The D gene is left open where the match is weak. A clone size is listed for some rows: how often the clone was seen (once, few, many), or a class if it is expanded.

v_gene	abundance	j_gene	d_gene	CDR3nt	CDR3aa
TRBV5-1	many	TRBJ2-7	TRBD1	TGCGCCAGCAGCTTGGCCGGACAGGGAGGACACGAGCAGTACTTC	CASSLAGQGGHEQYF
TRBV12-3/TRBV12-4	many	TRBJ1-6	TRBD1	TGTGCCAGCAGTTTAGGGACAGGGAATTCACCCCTCCACTTT	CASSLGTGNSPLHF
TRBV28	many	TRBJ1-2	NA	TGTGCCAGCAGAATTGGGACGGTCTATGGCTACACCTTC	CASRIGTVYGYTF
TRBV24-1	many	TRBJ2-3	NA	TGTGCCACCAGTGGGGACCAACCTCATGGGCAGTATTTT	CATSGDQPHGQYF
TRBV6-5	many	TRBJ2-7	NA	TGTGCCAGCAGCTTACTCCCGGACTCCTCCTACGAGCAGTACTTC	CASSLLPDSSYEQYF
TRBV5-1	NA	TRBJ1-1	NA	TGCGCCAGCAGCTTAAGGGGTGCGGCTGAAGCTTTCTTT	CASSLRGAAEAFF
TRBV10-3	many	TRBJ1-1	NA	TGTGCCATCGGTCCGGACAACACTGAAGCTTTCTTT	CAIGPDNTEAFF
TRBV4-1	few	TRBJ2-7	NA	TGCGCCAGCAGCCAAGAAGAGGGTTTCTACGAGCAGTACTTC	CASSQEEGFYEQYF
TRBV7-9	many	TRBJ2-7	NA	TGTGCCAGCAGCACCAACCAACGAATAGGGGCAGGGAGCTACGAGCAGTACTTC	CASSTNQRIGAGSYEQYF
TRBV15	NA	TRBJ2-5	TRBD1	TGTGCCACCAGCACTAAGACAGGGCCTCAAGAGACCCAGTACTTC	CATSTKTGPQETQYF
TRBV20-1	NA	TRBJ2-7	NA	TGCAGTGCTAGAGGGACAAACTACGAGCAGTACTTC	CSARGTNYEQYF
TRBV18	few	TRBJ1-1	TRBD1	TGTGCCAGCTCACAAGGGACAGCGGGCACTGAAGCTTTCTTT	CASSQGTAGTEAFF
TRBV7-2	few	TRBJ2-1	TRBD2	TGTGCCAGCAGCTTTAGCGGGGGTGGGAATGAGCAGTTCTTC	CASSFSGGGNEQFF
TRBV5-1	many	TRBJ1-4	NA	TGCGCCAGCAGCCCGGAAGGGGGGAACGGAAAACTGTTTTTT	CASSPEGGNGKLFF
TRBV5-6	many	TRBJ2-7	TRBD2	TGTGCCAGCAGCTTGGGGCCAGCGGGAGGCGCCTACGAGCAGTACTTC	CASSLGPAGGAYEQYF
TRBV12-3/TRBV12-4	many	TRBJ2-7	TRBD2	TGTGCCAGCAGTTCCTTCCGGACTAGTGGCGAGCAGTACTTC	CASSSFRTSGEQYF
TRBV10-3	many	TRBJ2-1	NA	TGTGCCATCAGTGCTAGACTAGTCATACTTAACAATGAGCAGTTCTTC	CAISARLVILNNEQFF
TRBV12-3/TRBV12-4	few	TRBJ2-1	TRBD2	TGTGCCAGCAGTCTCGGGACTAGCGGGAGGGGGTTCTTC	CASSLGTSGRGFF
TRBV11-2	NA	TRBJ2-1	NA	TGTGCCAGCAGCTTAGATGGCGGAGGCTACAATGAGCAGTTCTTC	CASSLDGGGYNEQFF
TRBV10-3	few	TRBJ2-2	NA	TGTGCCATCAGCTTAGGACAGACCGGGGAGCTGTTTTTT	CAISLGQTGELFF
TRBV20-1	many	TRBJ1-5	NA	TGCAGTGCTAGAGATGGGCTAGGGGAGGCCAATCAGCCCCAGCATTTT	CSARDGLGEANQPQHF
TRBV20-1	NA	TRBJ1-1	TRBD1	TGCAGTGCTAGAGAAGAGACAGGGTACACTGAAGCTTTCTTT	CSAREETGYTEAFF
TRBV5-1	NA	TRBJ2-5	TRBD2	TGCGCCAGCAGCACGGGACTAGCGGGGGGGCGATTTGGAGAGACCCAGTACTTC	CASSTGLAGGRFGETQYF
TRBV2	NA	TRBJ1-2	NA	TGTACCATCTCCCCCCAGGAGTCGTCGGATGGCTACACCTTC	CTISPQESSDGYTF
TRBV7-7	many	TRBJ2-7	NA	TGTGCCAGCAGCTCCAGCCCCCGGGGCCAGCAGTACTTC	CASSSSPRGQQYF
TRBV29-1	NA	TRBJ2-2	TRBD1	TGCAGCGTCAAGCACGACAGGGCCACCGGGGAGCTGTTTTTT	CSVKHDRATGELFF
TRBV7-9	many	TRBJ1-3	NA	TGCGCCAGCAGCTCCGGACAAGGAAACACCATATATTTT	CASSSGQGNTIYF
TRBV6-1	few	TRBJ2-6	NA	TGTGCCAGCAGCCGCAGCGGTTGGGCTGGGGCCAACGTCCTGACTTTC	CASSRSGWAGANVLTF
TRBV20-1	many	TRBJ2-7	NA	TGCAGTGCTTCGTGGACAGCAACCTACGAGCAGTACTTC	CSASWTATYEQYF
TRBV6-5	many	TRBJ2-3	NA	TGTGCCAGCAGTTATACTAGGCCCACAGATACGCAGTATTTT	CASSYTRPTDTQYF
TRBV20-1	many	TRBJ2-7	TRBD1	TGCAGTGCTAGTAGACAGGGGGCCATCTACGAGCAGTACTTC	CSASRQGAIYEQYF
TRBV5-1	many	TRBJ2-3	TRBD2	TGCGCCAGCAGCTTTCTAGCGGAGCTCACAGATACGCAGTATTTT	CASSFLAELTDTQYF
TRBV20-1	few	TRBJ1-6	NA	TGCAGTGCTAGAGATCCGGGAGGAGGGGTGAATTCACCCCTCCACTTT	CSARDPGGGVNSPLHF
TRBV29-1	many	TRBJ2-4	NA	TGCAGCGTTGCTGGGGTGGGAAACATTCAGTACTTC	CSVAGVGNIQYF
TRBV5-1	many	TRBJ2-2	NA	TGCGCCAGCAGGGGTAGCGGCGCGAACACCGGGGAGCTGTTTTTT	CASRGSGANTGELFF
TRBV5-1	many	TRBJ2-7	TRBD1	TGCGCCAGCAGCTTGGACGGACAGGGGGTGTACGAGCAGTACTTC	CASSLDGQGVYEQYF
TRBV28	many	TRBJ2-7	NA	TGTGCCAGCAGGTTCCCTCGCTCCTACGAGCAGTACTTC	CASRFPRSYEQYF
TRBV28	many	TRBJ2-7	NA	TGTGCCAGCAGCCTAACCTTGGGTTTCGGGGGCGTGCAGTACTTC	CASSLTLGFGGVQYF
TRBV5-1	many	TRBJ2-1	TRBD2	TGCGCCAGCAGCTTCCAAGGCGGGAGGGAATACAATGAGCAGTTCTTC	CASSFQGGREYNEQFF
TRBV28	NA	TRBJ2-1	TRBD1	TGTGCCACAGGGGGCGGGCTCGATGAGCAGTTCTTC	CATGGGLDEQFF
TRBV5-1	few	TRBJ1-1	NA	TGCGCCAGCAAATTTTCCGAGACCAACACTGAAGCTTTCTTT	CASKFSETNTEAFF
TRBV20-1	NA	TRBJ1-5	NA	TGCAGTGCTAGACTCAGCGGGTGGGGGGAGCCCCAGCATTTT	CSARLSGWGEPQHF
TRBV20-1	many	TRBJ2-4	NA	TGCAGTGCGTCGCCTGGGGACATTCAGTACTTC	CSASPGDIQYF